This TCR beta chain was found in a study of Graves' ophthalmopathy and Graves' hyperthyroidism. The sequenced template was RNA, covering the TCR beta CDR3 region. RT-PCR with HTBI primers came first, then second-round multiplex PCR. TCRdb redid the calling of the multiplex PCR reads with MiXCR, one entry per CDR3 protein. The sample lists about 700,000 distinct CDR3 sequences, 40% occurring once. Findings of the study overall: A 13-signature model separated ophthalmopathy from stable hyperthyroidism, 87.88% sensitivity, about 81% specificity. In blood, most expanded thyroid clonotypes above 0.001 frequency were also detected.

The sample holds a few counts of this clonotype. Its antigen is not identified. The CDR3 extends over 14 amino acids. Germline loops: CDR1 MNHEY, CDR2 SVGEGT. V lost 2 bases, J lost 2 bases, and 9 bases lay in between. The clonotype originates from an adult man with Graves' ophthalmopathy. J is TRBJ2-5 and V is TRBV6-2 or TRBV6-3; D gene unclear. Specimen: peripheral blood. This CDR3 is CASSYHLKQETQYF. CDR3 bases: TGTGCCAGCAGTTACCATCTGAAACAAGAGACCCAGTACTTC.